The 4 T cell receptor beta chains in this list originate from one sample, sequenced in a study of regulatory T cells in long-lasting Graves disease. Specified time point: newly diagnosed GD, antithyroid drugs for less than 3 months. Preparation of the TCR library used RNA extracted from PBMCs. Library construction for TCR beta used iRepertoire HTBI primers and Arm-PCR of CDR3 regions. TCRdb redid the calling of the multiplex PCR reads with MiXCR, one entry per CDR3 protein. The repertoire holds approximately 350,000 distinct CDR3 sequences, 15% to 20% seen once, with around 20% in the top ten. These data were also reused for a study on T cells in Graves' hyperthyroidism and ophthalmopathy.

The input for sequencing was peripheral blood mononuclear cells (PBMCs), taken at new diagnosis, from a patient treated with antithyroid drugs. These receptors were taken from a woman under 30 with Graves disease.

The chain carries TRBV29-1 and TRBJ1-2; D may be TRBD1 (6 bases). Germline CDR1 and CDR2: SQVTM and ANQGSEA. The CDR3 runs 13 residues. The ends were cut back, 5 bases at V and 8 bases at J, with 18 bases in the middle. CDR3 protein: CSVWGRGAYGYTF. The CDR3 DNA follows: TGCAGCGTTTGGGGACGGGGGGCGTACGGCTACACCTTC.

This clonotype occurred many times. The chain combines TRBV11-2 with TRBJ2-7, with TRBD2 matching over 7 bases. The CDR3 contains 13 residues. Per the germline V gene, CDR1 is SGHAT and CDR2 is FQNNGV. Losses at the gene ends were 5 bases for V and 5 bases for J; bases not matched to a gene: 6. CDR3 loop: CASSGRAGNEQYF. The CDR3 DNA is TGTGCCAGCAGCGGGAGGGCCGGGAACGAGCAGTACTTC.

This clonotype occurred many times. The J gene is TRBJ2-5, the V gene TRBV2; either TRBD1 or TRBD2 may supply D (7 bases each). The CDR3 loop spans 15 amino acids. The germline V and J ends were trimmed by 6 bases and 5 bases, with 19 bases remaining between them. The germline gives CDR1 SNHLY, CDR2 FYNNEI. CDR3 residues: CASRKTSGGDETQYF. The CDR3 DNA is TGTGCCAGCAGGAAGACTTCAGGGGGGGACGAGACCCAGTACTTC.

This clonotype has at least ten counts. V gene TRBV6-1 combines with J gene TRBJ1-2, with D tentatively TRBD1 (6 bases). V was clipped by 5 bases and J by 5 bases, with 15 bases between them. The CDR3 is 14 residues long. The germline gives CDR1 MNHNS, CDR2 SASEGT. The CDR3 sequence: CASSRDGTGYGYTF. The CDR3 bases are TGTGCCAGCAGTCGGGACGGAACAGGGTATGGCTACACCTTC.